The 20 T cell receptor beta chains in this list originate from one sample, sequenced in a study of molecular identifiers for immune sequencing clone quantification. In TCRdb, the PCR reads were re-called with MiXCR into one record per CDR3 protein. The sample carries fewer than 350,000 distinct CDR3 sequences, over 20% recorded once. The material sequenced was naive CD8+ T cells from blood, with Jurkat cell RNA spiked in. Indicated subset: FACS-sorted CD8+CD4-CCR7+CD45RA+ naive T cells. Receptors originate from a human donor in good health. Some libraries in this study had Jurkat cell RNA spiked in.

This clonotype was counted many times. The chain combines TRBV27 with TRBJ1-5; TRBD1 matches at 8 bases. V trimming: 3 bases; J trimming: 4 bases; junction bases outside the gene matches: 2. The germline CDR1 and CDR2 sequences are MNHEY and SMNVEV (reference sequence). The CDR3 contains 14 residues. In nucleotides, the CDR3 is TGTGCCAGCAGTTTGACAGGGGCAAATCAGCCCCAGCATTTT. Protein: CASSLTGANQPQHF.

The rearrangement joins TRBV20-1 to TRBJ2-1; D gene ambiguous. Germline V lookup: CDR1 DFQATT, CDR2 SNEGSKA (reference sequence). The CDR3 is made up of 12 amino acids. Trimming cost V 2 bases and J 3 bases, with 5 bases left between them. The CDR3 DNA sequence: TGCAGTGCTAGACAGAACTACAATGAGCAGTTCTTC. It codes for CSARQNYNEQFF.

This clonotype was seen at least ten times. The chain links TRBV12-3 or TRBV12-4 to TRBJ1-4, with 7 bases fitting TRBD1. The CDR3 is made up of 14 amino acids. The junction had 9 bases not matched to a gene; V was cut back by 6 bases and J by 8 bases. CDR3 bases: TGTGCCAGCAGACAAACAGGGGAAGGCGAAAAACTGTTTTTT. Translation gives CASRQTGEGEKLFF.

This clonotype was counted at least ten times. V usage is TRBV9 and J usage is TRBJ2-3; D tentatively fits TRBD1 or TRBD2 (5 bases each). CDR1 is SGDLS and CDR2 is YYNGEE in the germline V gene. V was pared by 0 bases and J by 2 bases, with 10 bases between. The CDR3 loop spans 15 amino acids. In nucleotides, the CDR3 is TGTGCCAGCAGCGTAGAAGAGGGACCCACAGATACGCAGTATTTT. It is translated as CASSVEEGPTDTQYF.

The chain carries TRBV27 and TRBJ1-6, with a possible D match to TRBD1 (6 bases). The CDR3 runs to 15 residues. V lost 3 bases to trimming and J lost 13 bases, with 19 bases between them. Germline V CDR1 and CDR2: MNHEY, SMNVEV (reference sequence). The CDR3 DNA reads TGTGCCAGCAGTTTTAGGGTACAGGGAGTTTCGCCCCTCCACTTT. Protein product: CASSFRVQGVSPLHF.

The chain couples TRBV4-1 to TRBJ1-6, with TRBD1 as a possible D gene (5 bases). Per germline, CDR1 MGHRA and CDR2 YSYEKL. CDR3 length equals 14 residues. V was clipped by 4 bases and J by 5 bases, with 9 bases between them. This chain's CDR3 is CASSLGPNNSPLHF. The CDR3 nucleotides read TGCGCCAGCAGCCTGGGACCTAATAATTCACCCCTCCACTTT.

This clonotype appeared many times. The V call is TRBV5-1, the J call TRBJ2-3; D remains unclear. Between the trimmed V and J ends, which lost 0 bases and 5 bases, there was a span of 16 bases. This CDR3 region has 16 residues. Germline-derived CDR1 and CDR2 are SGHRS and YFSETQ. The CDR3 protein is CASSLEGSLYGDTQYF. CDR3 DNA sequence: TGCGCCAGCAGCTTGGAGGGTTCCCTGTATGGAGATACGCAGTATTTT.

There are a few counts of this clonotype. Here the CDR3 reads CASRPSGVADTQYF. The DNA of the CDR3 is TGTGCCAGCAGGCCGTCGGGGGTTGCAGATACGCAGTATTTT. The rearrangement joins TRBV12-3 or TRBV12-4 to TRBJ2-3; a weak D match, TRBD2 (6 bases). V lost 6 bases, J lost 4 bases, and 14 bases lay in between. CDR3 length: 14 residues.

This chain joins TRBV6-2 or TRBV6-3 and TRBJ2-1; possibly TRBD2 for D (5 bases). Germline V lookup: CDR1 MNHEY, CDR2 SVGEGT. The CDR3 runs to 13 residues. V lost 2 bases, J lost 14 bases, and 16 bases lay in between. The CDR3 region is CASSYKADQWEFF. In nucleotides, the CDR3 is TGTGCCAGCAGTTACAAAGCGGATCAATGGGAGTTCTTC.

This clonotype was recorded many times. CDR3 loop: CASSPRTTHTDTQYF. As DNA, the CDR3 is TGTGCCAGCTCACCAAGGACTACACACACAGATACGCAGTATTTT. The genes are TRBV18 and TRBJ2-3, with TRBD2 as a possible D gene (6 bases). The germline V gene has CDR1 KGHSH and CDR2 LQKENI. Trimming shortened V by 2 bases and J by 2 bases, and 11 bases separated the two germline ends. This CDR3 comprises 15 residues.

This clonotype was found many times. The CDR3 DNA sequence: TGTGCCAGCAGCCGGACAGAATACTATGGCTACACCTTC. This codes for CASSRTEYYGYTF. The gene calls are TRBV6-2 or TRBV6-3 and TRBJ1-2; a weak D match, TRBD1 (6 bases). The germline V and J ends were trimmed by 6 bases and 3 bases, with 11 bases remaining between them. Germline CDR1 and CDR2: MNHEY and SVGEGT. This CDR3 is 13 amino acids long.

This clonotype was picked up many times. The chain joins TRBV27 to TRBJ2-3; possible D gene TRBD1, 5 bases. The CDR3 extends over 14 amino acids. The germline CDR1 and CDR2 sequences are MNHEY and SMNVEV (reference sequence). V was pared by 2 bases and J by 1 base, with 7 bases between. The CDR3 here is CASSLQQGTDTQYF. CDR3 nucleotide sequence: TGTGCCAGCAGTTTACAACAGGGCACAGATACGCAGTATTTT.

In its sample, this clonotype was seen many times. This rearrangement joins TRBV12-3 or TRBV12-4 to TRBJ2-7, with a tentative D call TRBD2 (6 bases). This CDR3 spans 15 amino acids. The V end was cut by 1 base, the J end by 1 base, with 11 bases between. For the CDR3, the DNA is TGTGCCAGCAGTTTAGTTGCGGGACCTTCCTACGAGCAGTACTTC. Residues: CASSLVAGPSYEQYF.

This clonotype was found many times. This sequence joins TRBV27 and TRBJ1-4; possibly TRBD1 for D (6 bases). CDR1 is MNHEY, CDR2 SMNVEV, per germline (reference sequence). Trimming pared 4 bases from V and 7 bases from J, leaving 16 bases between. This CDR3 is built from 15 residues. CDR3 amino acids: CASSSRTPRGEKLFF. The CDR3 nucleotides are TGTGCCAGCAGTTCCCGGACCCCCAGGGGTGAAAAACTGTTTTTT. Full variable domain (rest looked up from reference TRBV27 and TRBJ1-4): EAQVTQNPRYLITVTGKKLTVTCSQNMNHEYMSWYRQDPGLGLRQIYYSMNVEVTDKGDVPEGYKVSRKEKRNFPLILESPSPNQTSLYFCASSSRTPRGEKLFFGSGTQLSVL.

Only a few counts were recorded for this clonotype. For the CDR3, the DNA is TGTGCCAGCAGCCAAGACGCCTTAGCAGAACTTGATCAGCCCCAGCATTTT. This gives the protein CASSQDALAELDQPQHF. V is TRBV14 and J is TRBJ1-5; D remains unclear. The germline CDR1 and CDR2 sequences are SGHDN and FVKESK. V dropped 0 bases and J dropped 5 bases, with 17 bases sitting between them. CDR3 size: 17 residues.

This clonotype appeared many times. This chain uses TRBV5-6 with TRBJ2-7; D is perhaps TRBD1 or TRBD2 (6 bases each). Trimming took 3 bases from V and 0 from J, leaving 16 bases between them. CDR3 length equals 16 residues. Germline loops: CDR1 SGHDT, CDR2 YYEEEE. Here the CDR3 reads CASSSGEGDPSYEQYF. In nucleotides, the CDR3 is TGTGCCAGCAGCTCGGGAGAGGGGGACCCCTCCTACGAGCAGTACTTC.

This clonotype came up many times. J is TRBJ2-1 and V is TRBV6-6; 9 bases agree with TRBD2. V shed 0 bases and J 5 bases; nucleotides not matched to a gene: 8. The V gene's germline CDR1 is MNHNY and CDR2 SVGAGI (reference sequence). The CDR3 runs to 17 residues. The CDR3 region has the DNA TGTGCCAGCAGTTACTCGAAATTCGGCGGGAGGGACAATGAGCAGTTCTTC. Protein: CASSYSKFGGRDNEQFF.

Concerning this clonotype: This could be a read error, since a much larger clone is one nucleotide away. As the CDR3 is not closed by the conserved phenylalanine or tryptophan, this likely results from a read error. This sequence joins TRBV29-1 and TRBJ1-5; D is unclear. Germline V gives CDR1 SQVTM, CDR2 ANQGSEA. The CDR3 is 13 residues long. Trimming took 0 bases from V and 11 from J, leaving 14 bases between them. The DNA for the CDR3 is TGCAGCGTTGAAGAGGCCCCCCCCGGGGCCCAGCATCTT. It specifies CSVEEAPPGAQHL.

The genes are TRBV7-6 and TRBJ2-5; 8 nucleotides agree with TRBD2. With V trimmed by 6 bases and J by 0 bases, 15 bases remained unmatched. This CDR3 is 18 amino acids long. Germline loops: CDR1 SGHVS, CDR2 FNYEAQ. DNA for the CDR3: TGTGCCAGCAGTCGAACCAACGGGGGGGACCGCTACCAAGAGACCCAGTACTTC. It encodes CASSRTNGGDRYQETQYF.

The table lists this clonotype with many counts. The gene calls are TRBV12-3 or TRBV12-4 and TRBJ1-1, with D unresolved. Trimming cost V 5 bases and J 4 bases, with 17 bases left between them. This CDR3 has 15 residues. In DNA form, the CDR3 reads TGTGCCAGCAGTGATCTCTGGGGTTGGGGCACTGAAGCTTTCTTT. This codes for CASSDLWGWGTEAFF.